This TCR beta chain was captured in a study of blood T cell repertoires in COVID-19. About the study: Sites in the United States, Italy and Spain provided acute and convalescent COVID-19 samples. PBMCs, B-cell-depleted T cells, or T cells were the source of the cDNA or gDNA that made up the material.

The CDR3 length is 15 residues. Germline CDR1 reads LGHDT; CDR2 reads YNNKEL (reference sequence). V lost 4 bases and J 5 bases, leaving 17 bases between the germline ends. Original analysis: Reference gene primer amplification gave estimated nucleated cell counts. Data came from immunoSEQ multiplex PCR; TCRdb stores just in-frame clones and leaves some out. V, J and clone size derive from that table, while D and trimming were established from the DNA sequence. In the table there are 270,000 or so clones, roughly 89% of which are singletons. The receptor comes from a woman aged 25-40 years with active or convalescent COVID-19. The sample comprised peripheral blood. This chain connects TRBV3-1 (or the pseudogene TRBV3-2) to TRBJ2-5, with D possibly matching TRBD2 (5 bases). The DNA of the CDR3 is TGTGCCAGCAGCCGGAGAACGGGGATGGGGGAGACCCAGTACTTC. It is translated as CASSRRTGMGETQYF.